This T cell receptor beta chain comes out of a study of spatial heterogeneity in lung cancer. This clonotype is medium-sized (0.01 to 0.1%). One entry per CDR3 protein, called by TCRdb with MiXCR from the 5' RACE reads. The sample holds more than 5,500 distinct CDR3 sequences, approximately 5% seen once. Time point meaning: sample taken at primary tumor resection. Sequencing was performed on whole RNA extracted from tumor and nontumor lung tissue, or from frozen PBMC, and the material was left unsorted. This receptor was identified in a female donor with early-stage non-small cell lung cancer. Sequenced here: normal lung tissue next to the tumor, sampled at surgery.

The CDR3 sequence: CATSRPTGGPAGELFF. CDR3 DNA: TGTGCCACCAGCAGGCCGACAGGGGGTCCAGCCGGGGAGCTGTTTTTT. The chain joins TRBV15 to TRBJ2-2, with 9 bases matching TRBD1. Losses at the gene ends were 3 bases for V and 6 bases for J; bases not matched to a gene: 8. The CDR3 has 16 amino acids. Germline V gene data show CDR1 as LNHNV and CDR2 as YYDKDF (reference sequence).